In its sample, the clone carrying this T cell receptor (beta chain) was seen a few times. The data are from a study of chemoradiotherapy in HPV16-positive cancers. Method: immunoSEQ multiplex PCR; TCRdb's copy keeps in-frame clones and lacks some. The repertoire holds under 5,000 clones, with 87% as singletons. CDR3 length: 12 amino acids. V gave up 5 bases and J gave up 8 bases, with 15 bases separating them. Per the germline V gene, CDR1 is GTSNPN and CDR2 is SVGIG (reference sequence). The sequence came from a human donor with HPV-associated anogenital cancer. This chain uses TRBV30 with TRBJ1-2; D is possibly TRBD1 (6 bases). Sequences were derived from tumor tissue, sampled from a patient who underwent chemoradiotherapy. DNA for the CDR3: TGTGCCTGGGGAAAGGGGGAGCGGGGCTACACCTTC. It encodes CAWGKGERGYTF.